A single sample gave rise to the 18 T cell receptor beta chains below, sequenced in a study of human T cells and chemical hapten exposure (dated by TCRdb to the early 2020s). The sample's time point, from its label and the paper: patch test 1, 2 weeks after DPC sensitization. The treatment or condition label of this sample denotes: therapeutic diphenylcyclopropenone sensitization with weekly scalp DPC. The receptor library was made with RACE. The sample was run on a NextSeq 500. TCRdb passed the public sequencing reads through fastp at Q25 and MiXCR, retaining productive beta sequences. Each CDR3 protein gets just one entry, which takes the most common genes and DNA from the rows behind it. Here the sample has 370,000 or so distinct CDR3 sequences; roughly 5% occur a single time. The top ten constitute about 2.1% of the sample. This specimen consisted of whole blood, obtained in connection with sensitization to the hapten diphenylcyclopropenone (DPC). The receptors derive from a woman in her forties or fifties with alopecia areata. Some clones in this sample may be carry-over from other donors' samples.

In this sample, this clonotype turned up many times. The DNA of the CDR3 is TGCAGTGCCCCCGGGAGCTCCACCGAGCAGTACTTC. Protein: CSAPGSSTEQYF. The chain joins TRBV20-1 to TRBJ2-7; D perhaps matches TRBD2 (6 bases). Germline CDR1 reads DFQATT; CDR2 reads SNEGSKA (reference sequence). This CDR3 has 12 amino acids. The germline V and J ends were trimmed by 6 bases and 6 bases, with 15 bases remaining between them.

The sample holds a few counts of this clonotype. This chain links TRBV28 with TRBJ2-7; tentative D call: TRBD2 (6 bases). The ends were cut back, 3 bases at V and 3 bases at J, with 15 bases in the middle. Looked up from germline, CDR1 is MDHEN and CDR2 is SYDVKM. The CDR3 totals 15 residues. The CDR3 DNA is TGTGCCAGCAGTTTGAAGCGGGTGCCGCTCTACGAGCAGTACTTC. Residues: CASSLKRVPLYEQYF.

This clonotype appeared many times. This chain uses TRBV20-1 with TRBJ1-1; D is unresolved. CDR1 DFQATT and CDR2 SNEGSKA come from the germline V gene (reference sequence). V lost 0 bases, J lost 1 base, and 9 bases lay in between. This CDR3 spans 14 amino acids. The CDR3 DNA reads as TGCAGTGCTAGAGATTCAGCCACGAACACTGAAGCTTTCTTT. It is translated as CSARDSATNTEAFF.

The V call is TRBV29-1, the J call TRBJ2-3; D could derive from TRBD1 or TRBD2 (5 bases each). Between the trimmed V and J ends, which lost 8 bases and 4 bases, there was a span of 16 bases. This CDR3 is built from 13 residues. CDR1 is SQVTM, CDR2 ANQGSEA, per germline. The CDR3 DNA follows: TGCAGCCATCTCGGGGCAGGGCCAGATACGCAGTATTTT. This codes for CSHLGAGPDTQYF.

The J gene is TRBJ2-7, the V gene TRBV5-1; 11 nucleotides line up with TRBD2. In germline, CDR1 is SGHRS, CDR2 YFSETQ. The CDR3 sequence is 14 residues long. The V gene end was trimmed by 2 bases and the J gene end by 6 bases; junction bases not matched to a gene: 4. In DNA form, the CDR3 reads TGCGCCAGCAGCTTCACTAGCGGGGGTCCCGAGCAGTACTTC. As protein: CASSFTSGGPEQYF.

This clonotype was seen at least ten times. The rearrangement joins TRBV24-1 to TRBJ2-3, with 10 bases identical to TRBD1. With 4 bases clipped from V and 5 bases from J, the junction kept 5 bases outside the gene matches. Germline CDR1 KGHDR, CDR2 SFDVKD. The CDR3 runs 15 residues. The CDR3, as DNA: TGTGCCACCAGTGACACCGGGACAGGGGAAGATACGCAGTATTTT. This translates into CATSDTGTGEDTQYF.

This clonotype occurred many times. The chain links TRBV9 to TRBJ2-3; 9 bases align to TRBD2. J gave up 4 bases and V 3 bases, and 12 bases lay outside the gene matches. From germline, CDR1 is SGDLS and CDR2 YYNGEE. This CDR3 contains 17 residues. CDR3 DNA: TGTGCCAGCAGCGACCGGCGACGGGCGGGGGGGCCAGATACGCAGTATTTT. It encodes CASSDRRRAGGPDTQYF.

There are many counts of this clonotype. CDR3 DNA: TGTGCCAGCAGCTCTTTCTTGGACAGGGGGAACACTGAAGCTTTCTTT. It is translated as CASSSFLDRGNTEAFF. J is TRBJ1-1 and V is TRBV5-6, with 9 nucleotides matching TRBD1. V dropped 3 bases and J dropped 1; count of bases not matched to a gene: 7. This CDR3 spans 16 amino acids. From germline, CDR1 is SGHDT and CDR2 YYEEEE.

This clonotype was detected only a few times. The chain carries TRBV30 and TRBJ2-6; D uncertain. The V gene's germline CDR1 is GTSNPN and CDR2 SVGIG (reference sequence). The CDR3 is 14 amino acids. The ends were cut back, 3 bases at V and 0 bases at J, with 6 bases in the middle. The CDR3 sequence: CAWSEYSGANVLTF. The DNA for the CDR3 is TGTGCCTGGAGCGAATACTCTGGGGCCAACGTCCTGACTTTC.

This clonotype occurred many times. This chain links TRBV6-2 or TRBV6-3 with TRBJ1-6; D is undetermined. This CDR3 has 17 residues. Germline CDR1 MNHEY, CDR2 SVGEGT. Trimming shortened V by 0 bases and J by 0 bases, and 9 bases separated the two germline ends. The CDR3 spells CASSYSGRSSYNSPLHF. CDR3 sequence (DNA): TGTGCCAGCAGTTACTCCGGACGGAGCTCCTATAATTCACCCCTCCACTTT.

The sample holds many counts of this clonotype. V usage is TRBV27 and J usage is TRBJ2-3; tentatively, D is TRBD1 or TRBD2 (5 bases each). Trimming cost V 3 bases and J 4 bases, with 11 bases left between them. CDR3 size: 14 residues. The germline V gene encodes CDR1 MNHEY and CDR2 SMNVEV (reference sequence). CDR3 sequence reads: CASSLGEFSDTQYF. Here the CDR3 DNA reads TGTGCCAGCAGTTTGGGGGAATTTTCAGATACGCAGTATTTT.

The chain couples TRBV6-1 to TRBJ1-1; D uncertain. Trimming removed 6 bases from V and 5 bases from J, with 10 bases in between. CDR1 is MNHNS and CDR2 is SASEGT in the germline V gene. The CDR3 sequence is 12 residues long. The CDR3 is CASRVLGTEAFF. CDR3 in DNA: TGTGCCAGCAGAGTCCTGGGGACTGAAGCTTTCTTT.

This clonotype was observed a few times. The chain is built from TRBV5-4 and TRBJ1-2, with no clear D. Germline CDR1 SGHNT, CDR2 YYREEE (reference sequence). V shed 2 bases and J shed 8 bases, with 16 bases lying between them. This CDR3 region has 14 residues. CDR3 sequence (DNA): TGTGCCAGCAGCTTTGGGCACGAGACGAGCGGCTACACCTTC. It yields the protein CASSFGHETSGYTF.

In its sample, this clonotype was seen many times. The chain is built from TRBV29-1 and TRBJ2-1; possibly TRBD1 for D (5 bases). The CDR3 runs to 14 residues. With 5 bases removed from V and 1 base from J, the gap between germline ends came to 12 bases. CDR1 and CDR2 from the germline V gene are SQVTM and ANQGSEA. The CDR3 nucleotides read TGCAGCGTTACGAACAGGAGTTCCTACAATGAGCAGTTCTTC. It specifies CSVTNRSSYNEQFF.

This clonotype has just a few counts. This chain joins TRBV20-1 and TRBJ1-5; tentatively, D is TRBD1 (6 bases). Germline CDR1 and CDR2: DFQATT and SNEGSKA (reference sequence). The CDR3 is 14 amino acids. With 4 bases removed from V and 0 bases from J, the gap between germline ends came to 10 bases. Written as DNA, the CDR3 is TGCAGTGCTATTTACAGGGATAGCAATCAGCCCCAGCATTTT. Translation gives CSAIYRDSNQPQHF.

This clonotype was found a few times. The DNA for the CDR3 is TGTGCCAGCCGGGTAGCGGGGGTTTACGAGCAGTACTTC. It is translated as CASRVAGVYEQYF. This chain connects TRBV6-5 to TRBJ2-7; 9 positions agree with TRBD2. Germline V gene lookup returns CDR1 MNHEY and CDR2 SVGAGI. Germline trimming cut 8 bases from V and 4 bases from J; bases unmatched to any gene: 6. The CDR3 consists of 13 residues.

This chain connects TRBV5-1 to TRBJ2-3; TRBD1 aligns across 9 bases. The V and J ends lost 2 bases and 5 bases, in that order; junction bases with no gene match: 6. There are 15 residues in the CDR3. Germline CDR1 SGHRS, CDR2 YFSETQ. CDR3 coding DNA: TGCGCCAGCAGCTTACAGGGGGCGGACATAGATACGCAGTATTTT. Amino acids: CASSLQGADIDTQYF.

This clonotype was seen repeatedly, ten times or more. This chain joins TRBV4-1 and TRBJ1-2, with D maybe TRBD1 (5 bases). Germline assignment: CDR1 MGHRA and CDR2 YSYEKL. Trimming took off 7 bases at V and 6 bases at J, with 12 bases between the two ends. The CDR3 loop spans 12 amino acids. The DNA for the CDR3 is TGCGCCAGCACAGGGATGGAAGATGGCTACACCTTC. It translates to CASTGMEDGYTF.